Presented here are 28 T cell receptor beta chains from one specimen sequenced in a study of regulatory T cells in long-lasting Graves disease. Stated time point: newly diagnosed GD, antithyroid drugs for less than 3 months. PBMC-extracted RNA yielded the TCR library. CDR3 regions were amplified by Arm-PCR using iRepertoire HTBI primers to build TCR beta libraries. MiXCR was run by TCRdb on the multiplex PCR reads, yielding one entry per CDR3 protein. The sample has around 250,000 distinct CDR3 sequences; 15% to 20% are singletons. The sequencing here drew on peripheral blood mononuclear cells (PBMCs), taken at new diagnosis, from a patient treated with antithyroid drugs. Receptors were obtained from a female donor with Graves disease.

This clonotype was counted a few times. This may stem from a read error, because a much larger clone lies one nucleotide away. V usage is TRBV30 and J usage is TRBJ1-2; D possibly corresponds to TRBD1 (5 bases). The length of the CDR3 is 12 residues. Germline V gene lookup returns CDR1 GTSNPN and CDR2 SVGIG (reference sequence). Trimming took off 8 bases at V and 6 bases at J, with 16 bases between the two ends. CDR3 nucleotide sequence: TGTGCCGGAAGGGGTGGTACTGATGGCTACACCTTC. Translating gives CAGRGGTDGYTF. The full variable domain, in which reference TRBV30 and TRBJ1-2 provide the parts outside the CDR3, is SQTIHQWPATLVQPVGSPLSLECTVEGTSNPNLYWYRQAAGRGLQLLFYSVGIGQISSEVPQNLSASRPQDRQFILSSKKLLLSDSGFYLCAGRGGTDGYTFGSGTRLTVV.

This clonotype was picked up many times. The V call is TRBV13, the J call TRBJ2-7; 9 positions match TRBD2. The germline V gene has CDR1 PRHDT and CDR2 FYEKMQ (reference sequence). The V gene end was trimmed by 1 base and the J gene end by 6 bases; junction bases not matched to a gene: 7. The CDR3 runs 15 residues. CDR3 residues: CASSLASSGNFEQYF. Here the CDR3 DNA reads TGTGCCAGCAGCTTAGCTTCTAGCGGGAATTTCGAGCAGTACTTC.

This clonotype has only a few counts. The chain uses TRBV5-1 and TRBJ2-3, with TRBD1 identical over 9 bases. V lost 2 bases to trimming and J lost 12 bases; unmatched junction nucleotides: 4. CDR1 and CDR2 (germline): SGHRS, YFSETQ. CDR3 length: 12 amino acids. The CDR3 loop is CASSFGQGRQYF. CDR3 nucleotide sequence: TGCGCCAGCAGCTTTGGACAGGGGCGCCAGTATTTT.

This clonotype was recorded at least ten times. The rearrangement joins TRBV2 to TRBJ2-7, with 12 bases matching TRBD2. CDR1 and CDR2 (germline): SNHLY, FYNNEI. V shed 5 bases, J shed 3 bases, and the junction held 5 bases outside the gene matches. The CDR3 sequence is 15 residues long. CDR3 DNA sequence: TGTGCCAGCAGTAGACTAGCGGGAGAGCTCTACGAGCAGTACTTC. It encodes CASSRLAGELYEQYF.

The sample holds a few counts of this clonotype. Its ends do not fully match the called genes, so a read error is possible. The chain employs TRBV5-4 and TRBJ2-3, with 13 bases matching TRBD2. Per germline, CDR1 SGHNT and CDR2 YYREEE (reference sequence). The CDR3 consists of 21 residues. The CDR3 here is CASSLESRLAGGKRGTDTRYF. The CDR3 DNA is TGTGCCAGCAGCTTGGAATCGCGACTAGCGGGAGGCAAACGCGGCACAGATACGCGGTATTTT.

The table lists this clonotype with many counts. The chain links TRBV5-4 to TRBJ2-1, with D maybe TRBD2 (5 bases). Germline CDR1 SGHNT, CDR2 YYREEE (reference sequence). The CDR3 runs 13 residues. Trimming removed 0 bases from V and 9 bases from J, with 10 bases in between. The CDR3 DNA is TGTGCCAGCAGCTTGGGTTCGGGGTTTGAGCAGTTCTTC. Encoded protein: CASSLGSGFEQFF.

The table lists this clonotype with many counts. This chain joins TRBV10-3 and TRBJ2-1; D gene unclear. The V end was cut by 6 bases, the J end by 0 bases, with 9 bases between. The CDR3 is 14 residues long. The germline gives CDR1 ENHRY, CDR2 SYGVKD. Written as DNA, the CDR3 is TGTGCCATCAGCGAACAGAGCTCCTACAATGAGCAGTTCTTC. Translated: CAISEQSSYNEQFF.

Written as DNA, the CDR3 is TGTGCCAGCAGGGACAGGGACTATGGCTACACCTTC. Protein: CASRDRDYGYTF. The chain recombines TRBV12-3 or TRBV12-4 with TRBJ1-2, with TRBD1 matching 8 bases. The CDR3 is made up of 12 amino acids. V gave up 6 bases and J gave up 3 bases; unmatched junction bases: 0.

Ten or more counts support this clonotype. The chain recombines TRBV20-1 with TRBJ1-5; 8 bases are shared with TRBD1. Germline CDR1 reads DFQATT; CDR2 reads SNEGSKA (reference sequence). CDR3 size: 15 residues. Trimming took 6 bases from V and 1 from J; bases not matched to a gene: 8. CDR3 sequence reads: CSAGGQGNSNQPQHF. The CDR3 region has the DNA TGCAGTGCCGGCGGACAGGGAAACAGCAATCAGCCCCAGCATTTT.

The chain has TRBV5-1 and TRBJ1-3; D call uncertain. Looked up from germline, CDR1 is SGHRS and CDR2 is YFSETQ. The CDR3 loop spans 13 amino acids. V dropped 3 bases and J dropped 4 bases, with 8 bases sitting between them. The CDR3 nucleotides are TGCGCCAGCAGCTCGGACCGAGGAAACACCATATATTTT. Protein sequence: CASSSDRGNTIYF.

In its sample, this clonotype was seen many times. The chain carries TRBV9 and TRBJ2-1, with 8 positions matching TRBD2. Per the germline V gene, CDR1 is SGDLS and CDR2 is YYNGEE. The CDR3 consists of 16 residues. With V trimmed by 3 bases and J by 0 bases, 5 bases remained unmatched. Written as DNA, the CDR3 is TGTGCCAGCAGCGAGAGAGGGACTAGCTCCTACAATGAGCAGTTCTTC. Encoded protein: CASSERGTSSYNEQFF.

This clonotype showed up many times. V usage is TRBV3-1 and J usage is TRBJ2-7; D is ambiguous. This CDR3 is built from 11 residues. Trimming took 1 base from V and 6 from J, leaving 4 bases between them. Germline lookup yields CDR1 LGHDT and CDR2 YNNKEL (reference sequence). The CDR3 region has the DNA TGTGCCAGCAGCCAAGCACTCGAGCAGTACTTC. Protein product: CASSQALEQYF.

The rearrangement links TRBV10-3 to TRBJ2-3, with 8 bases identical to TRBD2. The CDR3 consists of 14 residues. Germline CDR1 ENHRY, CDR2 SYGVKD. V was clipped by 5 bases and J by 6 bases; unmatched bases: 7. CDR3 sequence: CAISYSGRSDTQYF. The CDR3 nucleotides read TGTGCCATCAGTTACAGCGGGAGATCCGATACGCAGTATTTT.

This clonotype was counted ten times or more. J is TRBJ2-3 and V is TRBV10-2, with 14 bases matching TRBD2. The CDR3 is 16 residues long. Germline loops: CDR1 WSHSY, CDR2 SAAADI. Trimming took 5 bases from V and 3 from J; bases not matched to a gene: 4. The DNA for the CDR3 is TGCGCCAGCAGTCGCGGGACTAGCGGGAGAACAGATACGCAGTATTTT. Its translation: CASSRGTSGRTDTQYF.

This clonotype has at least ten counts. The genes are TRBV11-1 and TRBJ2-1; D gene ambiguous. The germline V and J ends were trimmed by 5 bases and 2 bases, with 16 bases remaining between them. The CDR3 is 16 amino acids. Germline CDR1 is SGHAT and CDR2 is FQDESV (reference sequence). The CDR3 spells CASSRRQVGAYNEQFF. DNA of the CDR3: TGTGCCAGCAGCCGAAGACAAGTTGGGGCCTACAATGAGCAGTTCTTC. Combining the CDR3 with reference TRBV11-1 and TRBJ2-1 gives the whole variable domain EAEVAQSPRYKITEKSQAVAFWCDPISGHATLYWYRQILGQGPELLVQFQDESVVDDSQLPKDRFSAERLKGVDSTLKIQPAELGDSAMYLCASSRRQVGAYNEQFFGPGTRLTVL.

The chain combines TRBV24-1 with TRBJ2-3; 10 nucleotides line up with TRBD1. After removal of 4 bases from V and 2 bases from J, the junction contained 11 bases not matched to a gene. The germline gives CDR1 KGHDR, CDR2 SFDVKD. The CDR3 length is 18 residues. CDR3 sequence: CATSDPGTGEWDTDTQYF. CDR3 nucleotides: TGTGCCACCAGTGACCCCGGGACAGGGGAGTGGGACACAGATACGCAGTATTTT.

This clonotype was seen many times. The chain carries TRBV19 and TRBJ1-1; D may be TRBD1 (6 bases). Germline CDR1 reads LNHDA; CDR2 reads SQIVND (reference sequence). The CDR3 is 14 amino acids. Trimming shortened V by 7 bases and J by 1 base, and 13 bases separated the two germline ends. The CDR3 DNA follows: TGTGCCAGTAAGGGGGAACGAACGAACACTGAAGCTTTCTTT. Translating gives CASKGERTNTEAFF. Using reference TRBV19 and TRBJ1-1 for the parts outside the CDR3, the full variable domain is DGGITQSPKYLFRKEGQNVTLSCEQNLNHDAMYWYRQDPGQGLRLIYYSQIVNDFQKGDIAEGYSVSREKKESFPLTVTSAQKNPTAFYLCASKGERTNTEAFFGQGTRLTVV.

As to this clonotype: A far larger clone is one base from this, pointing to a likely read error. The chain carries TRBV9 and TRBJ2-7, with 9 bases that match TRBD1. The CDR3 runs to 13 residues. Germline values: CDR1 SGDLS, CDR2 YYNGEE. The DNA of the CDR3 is TGTGCCGGCAGTTTAGCGACAGGGGGCGAGCAGTACTTC. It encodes CAGSLATGGEQYF.

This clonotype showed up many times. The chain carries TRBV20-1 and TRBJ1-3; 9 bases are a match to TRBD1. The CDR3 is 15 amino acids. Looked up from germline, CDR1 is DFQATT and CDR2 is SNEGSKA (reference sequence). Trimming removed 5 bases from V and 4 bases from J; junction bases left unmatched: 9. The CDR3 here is CSAFPPDRGGNTIYF. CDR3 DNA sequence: TGCAGTGCTTTCCCCCCGGACAGGGGAGGAAACACCATATATTTT.

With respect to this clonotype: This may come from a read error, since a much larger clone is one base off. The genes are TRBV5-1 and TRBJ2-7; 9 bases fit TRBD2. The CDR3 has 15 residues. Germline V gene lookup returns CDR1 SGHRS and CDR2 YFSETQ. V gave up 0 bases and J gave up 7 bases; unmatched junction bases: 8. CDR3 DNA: TGCGCCAGCAGCTTGGTTAGCGGGAGTATATATGAGCAGTACTTC. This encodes CASSLVSGSIYEQYF. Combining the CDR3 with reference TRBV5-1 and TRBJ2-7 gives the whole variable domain KAGVTQTPRYLIKTRGQQVTLSCSPISGHRSVSWYQQTPGQGLQFLFEYFSETQRNKGNFPGRFSGRQFSNSRSEMNVSTLELGDSALYLCASSLVSGSIYEQYFGPGTRLTVT.

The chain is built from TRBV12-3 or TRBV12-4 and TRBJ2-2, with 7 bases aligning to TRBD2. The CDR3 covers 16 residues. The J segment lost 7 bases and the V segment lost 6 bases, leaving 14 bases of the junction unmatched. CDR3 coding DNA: TGTGCCAGCAGAATCGGGGGAGGGATAAACCGCGGGGAGCTGTTTTTT. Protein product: CASRIGGGINRGELFF.

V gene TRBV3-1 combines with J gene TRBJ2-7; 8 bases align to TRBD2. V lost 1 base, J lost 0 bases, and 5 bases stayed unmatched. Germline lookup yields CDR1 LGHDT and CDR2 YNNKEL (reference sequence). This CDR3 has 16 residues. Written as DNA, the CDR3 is TGTGCCAGCAGCCAAGGTAGCGGGAAGACCTCCTACGAGCAGTACTTC. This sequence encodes CASSQGSGKTSYEQYF.

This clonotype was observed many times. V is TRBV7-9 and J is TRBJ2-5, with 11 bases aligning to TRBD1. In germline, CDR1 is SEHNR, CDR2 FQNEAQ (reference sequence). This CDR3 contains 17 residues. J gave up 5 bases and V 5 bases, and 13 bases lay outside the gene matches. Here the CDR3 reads CASSPPDRGRTSETQYF. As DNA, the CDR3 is TGTGCCAGCAGCCCTCCGGACAGGGGGCGCACGAGTGAGACCCAGTACTTC.

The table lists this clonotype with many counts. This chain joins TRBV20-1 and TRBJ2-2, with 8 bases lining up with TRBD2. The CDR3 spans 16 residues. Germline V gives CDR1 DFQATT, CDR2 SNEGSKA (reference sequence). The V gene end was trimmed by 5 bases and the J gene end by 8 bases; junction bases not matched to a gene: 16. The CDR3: CSAFSAGGTDYGELFF. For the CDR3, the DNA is TGCAGTGCTTTCTCGGCGGGAGGAACTGATTATGGGGAGCTGTTTTTT.

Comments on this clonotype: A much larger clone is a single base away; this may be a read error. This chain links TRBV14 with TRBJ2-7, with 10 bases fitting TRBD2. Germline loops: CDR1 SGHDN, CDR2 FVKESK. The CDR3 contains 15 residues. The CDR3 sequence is CANSQDLAGVGEQYF. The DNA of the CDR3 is TGTGCCAACAGCCAAGATCTAGCGGGAGTTGGCGAGCAGTACTTC. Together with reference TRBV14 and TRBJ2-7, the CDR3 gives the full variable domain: EAGVTQFPSHSVIEKGQTVTLRCDPISGHDNLYWYRRVMGKEIKFLLHFVKESKQDESGMPNNRFLAERTGGTYSTLKVQPAELEDSGVYFCANSQDLAGVGEQYFGPGTRLTVT.

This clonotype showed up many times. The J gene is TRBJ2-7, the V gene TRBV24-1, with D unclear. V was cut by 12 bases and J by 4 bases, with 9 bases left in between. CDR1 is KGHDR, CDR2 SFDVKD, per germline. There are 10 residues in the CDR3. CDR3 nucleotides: TGTGCCCCCGTTGGGTACGAGCAGTACTTC. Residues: CAPVGYEQYF.

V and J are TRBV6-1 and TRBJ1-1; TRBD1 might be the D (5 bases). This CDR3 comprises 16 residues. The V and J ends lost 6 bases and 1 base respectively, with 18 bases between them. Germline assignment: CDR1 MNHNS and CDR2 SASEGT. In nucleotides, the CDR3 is TGTGCCAGCAGGACGACCTCCGGGGCACGGAACACTGAAGCTTTCTTT. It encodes CASRTTSGARNTEAFF.

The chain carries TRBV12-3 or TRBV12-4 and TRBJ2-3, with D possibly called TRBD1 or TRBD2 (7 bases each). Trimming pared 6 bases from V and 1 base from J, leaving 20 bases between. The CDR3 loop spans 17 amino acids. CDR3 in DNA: TGTGCCAGCAGGGATACTGCAGGGGGGGCTGGCACAGATACGCAGTATTTT. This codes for CASRDTAGGAGTDTQYF.